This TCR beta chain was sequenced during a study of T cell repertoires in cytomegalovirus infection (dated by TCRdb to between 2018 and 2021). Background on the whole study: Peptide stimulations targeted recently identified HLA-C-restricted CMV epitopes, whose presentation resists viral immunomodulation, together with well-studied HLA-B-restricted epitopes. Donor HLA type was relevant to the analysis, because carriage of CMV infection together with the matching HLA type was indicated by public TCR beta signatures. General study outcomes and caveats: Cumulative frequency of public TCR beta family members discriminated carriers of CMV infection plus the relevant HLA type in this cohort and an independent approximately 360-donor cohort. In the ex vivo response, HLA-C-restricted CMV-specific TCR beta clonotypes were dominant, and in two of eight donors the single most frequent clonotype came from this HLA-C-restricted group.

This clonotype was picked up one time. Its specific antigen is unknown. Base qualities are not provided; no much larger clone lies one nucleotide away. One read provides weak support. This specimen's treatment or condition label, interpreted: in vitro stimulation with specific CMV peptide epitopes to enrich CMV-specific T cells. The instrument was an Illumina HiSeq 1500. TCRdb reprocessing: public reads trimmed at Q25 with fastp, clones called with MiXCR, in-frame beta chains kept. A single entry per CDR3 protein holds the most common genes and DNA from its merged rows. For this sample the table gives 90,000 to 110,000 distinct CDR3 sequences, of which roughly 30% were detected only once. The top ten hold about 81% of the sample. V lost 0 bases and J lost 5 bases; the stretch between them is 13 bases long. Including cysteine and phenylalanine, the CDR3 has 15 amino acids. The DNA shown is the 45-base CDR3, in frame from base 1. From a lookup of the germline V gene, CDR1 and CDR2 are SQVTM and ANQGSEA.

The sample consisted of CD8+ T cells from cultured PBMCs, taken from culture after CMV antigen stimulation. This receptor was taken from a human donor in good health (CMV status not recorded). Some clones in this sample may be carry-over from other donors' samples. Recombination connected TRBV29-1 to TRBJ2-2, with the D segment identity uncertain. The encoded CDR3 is CSVEEEGWKTGELFF. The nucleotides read TGCAGCGTTGAAGAGGAAGGTTGGAAGACCGGGGAGCTGTTTTTT.